A single sample gave rise to the 20 T cell receptor beta chains below, sequenced in a study of early T cells in non-severe SARS-CoV-2 infection. TCRdb re-called the 5' RACE reads through MiXCR, storing one row per CDR3 protein. The repertoire holds tens of thousands of distinct CDR3 sequences, with over 10% as singletons. The material sequenced was whole blood, taken at baseline. These TCRs come from an adult who was a healthcare worker with PCR-confirmed SARS-CoV-2 infection or an uninfected control (not recorded which).

This clonotype was seen ten or more times. The CDR3 region has the DNA TGCGCCAGCAGCACGGGGGGCGCGAGAAACACTGAAGCTTTCTTT. This translates into CASSTGGARNTEAFF. V gene TRBV5-1 combines with J gene TRBJ1-1; maybe TRBD1 (6 bases). V was shortened by 4 bases and J by 2 bases, with 15 bases between the two germline ends. This CDR3 comprises 15 residues. Germline values: CDR1 SGHRS, CDR2 YFSETQ. The full variable domain, rest sourced from reference TRBV5-1 and TRBJ1-1, is KAGVTQTPRYLIKTRGQQVTLSCSPISGHRSVSWYQQTPGQGLQFLFEYFSETQRNKGNFPGRFSGRQFSNSRSEMNVSTLELGDSALYLCASSTGGARNTEAFFGQGTRLTVV.

This clonotype has ten or more counts. The CDR3 spells CASSPRSLQETQYF. As DNA, the CDR3 is TGTGCCAGCTCACCTAGAAGCCTCCAAGAGACCCAGTACTTC. The V gene is TRBV18, the J gene TRBJ2-5; D call uncertain. Germline lookup yields CDR1 KGHSH and CDR2 LQKENI. The CDR3 totals 14 residues. Trimming cost V 3 bases and J 1 base, with 9 bases left between them.

This clonotype has more than one count but fewer than ten. This chain uses TRBV7-9 with TRBJ1-1; 8 bases agree with TRBD1. V shed 5 bases and J 3 bases; nucleotides not matched to a gene: 5. The CDR3 spans 14 residues. Germline loops: CDR1 SEHNR, CDR2 FQNEAQ (reference sequence). The CDR3 protein is CASSPDRGYTEAFF. CDR3 sequence (DNA): TGTGCCAGCAGCCCCGACAGGGGATACACTGAAGCTTTCTTT.

This clonotype is labeled medium-sized. This sequence joins TRBV6-2 or TRBV6-3 and TRBJ2-2; D is uncertain. V lost 4 bases, J lost 4 bases, and 4 bases lay in between. This CDR3 is 12 amino acids long. The V gene's germline CDR1 is MNHEY and CDR2 SVGEGT. The CDR3 sequence is CASSLGTGELFF. CDR3 coding DNA: TGTGCCAGCAGTTTGGGCACCGGGGAGCTGTTTTTT.

The CDR3 sequence is CASSRKATARDGYTF. CDR3 DNA: TGTGCCAGCAGCCGTAAGGCAACAGCCCGGGATGGCTACACCTTC. The chain is built from TRBV3-1 and TRBJ1-2; D gene unclear. The germline CDR1 and CDR2 sequences are LGHDT and YNNKEL (reference sequence). Deletions cut 4 bases from V and 6 bases from J, with 18 bases between. The CDR3 is 15 amino acids.

This clonotype has ten or more counts. This chain connects TRBV9 to TRBJ1-2; tentatively, D is TRBD1 (6 bases). CDR1 is SGDLS and CDR2 is YYNGEE in the germline V gene. Trimming removed 0 bases at V and 3 bases at J, with 6 bases between. This CDR3 has 13 residues. The CDR3 loop is CASSVDRDYGYTF. The CDR3 bases are TGTGCCAGCAGCGTAGACAGGGACTATGGCTACACCTTC.

V usage is TRBV11-1 and J usage is TRBJ2-3, with a tentative D call TRBD1 (5 bases). Trimming took 2 bases from V and 5 from J, leaving 14 bases between them. This CDR3 comprises 15 residues. Germline V gives CDR1 SGHAT, CDR2 FQDESV (reference sequence). As DNA, the CDR3 is TGTGCCAGCAGCTTACAGGGTTTTAAGGAAGATACGCAGTATTTT. Protein: CASSLQGFKEDTQYF.

This clonotype was seen a handful of times. The rearrangement uses TRBV6-2 or TRBV6-3 and TRBJ2-5, with 8 bases that match TRBD2. V shed 5 bases and J 9 bases; nucleotides not matched to a gene: 8. Germline V lookup: CDR1 MNHEY, CDR2 SVGEGT. CDR3 length equals 13 residues. The CDR3 spells CASSTGGDLAQYF. The CDR3 DNA sequence: TGTGCCAGCAGTACGGGAGGGGATCTGGCCCAGTACTTC.

This clonotype was recorded at least ten times. This chain joins TRBV18 and TRBJ2-2; 7 bases map to TRBD2. The CDR3 runs 19 residues. Germline lookup yields CDR1 KGHSH and CDR2 LQKENI. V shed 3 bases and J 0 bases; nucleotides not matched to a gene: 13. CDR3 amino acids: CASSPDRPGGYSNTGELFF. The CDR3 nucleotides read TGTGCCAGCTCACCGGATCGTCCGGGGGGATATTCGAACACCGGGGAGCTGTTTTTT.

In this sample, this clonotype turned up a few times. V usage is TRBV3-1 and J usage is TRBJ1-1; D ambiguous. Germline CDR1 LGHDT, CDR2 YNNKEL (reference sequence). This CDR3 region has 13 residues. The germline V and J ends were trimmed by 4 bases and 8 bases, with 14 bases remaining between them. CDR3 region: CASSLMTAGEAFF. The CDR3 region has the DNA TGTGCCAGCAGCCTTATGACCGCCGGCGAAGCTTTCTTT.

CDR3 nucleotides: TGTGCCAGCAGCCTATCCCGGGACAGCACCGGGGAGCTGTTTTTT. This encodes CASSLSRDSTGELFF. The rearrangement joins TRBV7-3 to TRBJ2-2; 7 bases fit TRBD1. The CDR3 is 15 amino acids. Trimming removed 5 bases from V and 4 bases from J; junction bases left unmatched: 7. Germline CDR1 SGHTA, CDR2 FQGTGA. The full variable domain, completed using reference TRBV7-3 and TRBJ2-2, is GAGVSQTPSNKVTEKGKYVELRCDPISGHTALYWYRQSLGQGPEFLIYFQGTGAADDSGLPNDRFFAVRPEGSVSTLKIQRTERGDSAVYLCASSLSRDSTGELFFGEGSRLTVL.

This clonotype turned up a few times. One end of the junction fails to match germline, which may point to a read error. V gene TRBV3-1 combines with J gene TRBJ2-5, with D possibly matching TRBD1 (6 bases). The CDR3 is made up of 14 amino acids. The germline V gene has CDR1 LGHDT and CDR2 YNNKEL (reference sequence). The CDR3 loop is CASSQRQAQEAQYF. In DNA, the CDR3 is TGTGCCAGCAGCCAACGACAGGCCCAAGAGGCCCAGTACTTC.

In this sample, this clonotype turned up a few times. The chain employs TRBV4-2 and TRBJ2-3; unclear D gene. Trimming removed 2 bases at V and 6 bases at J, with 15 bases between. Germline V gene data show CDR1 as LGHNA and CDR2 as YNFKEQ. The CDR3 covers 15 residues. The CDR3 loop reads CASSQQSGSVDTQYF. Written as DNA, the CDR3 is TGTGCCAGCAGCCAACAATCCGGATCGGTTGATACGCAGTATTTT.

In this sample, this clonotype turned up a few times. The gene calls are TRBV6-6 and TRBJ2-3; no firm D call. From germline, CDR1 is MNHNY and CDR2 SVGAGI (reference sequence). The CDR3 has 15 amino acids. V was clipped by 2 bases and J by 2 bases, with 11 bases between them. The CDR3, as DNA: TGTGCCAGCAGTTACGAGTTTAGCAACACAGATACGCAGTATTTT. Translated: CASSYEFSNTDTQYF.

This clonotype has only a few counts. The chain recombines TRBV5-1 with TRBJ1-1; D is perhaps TRBD1 (5 bases). Germline values: CDR1 SGHRS, CDR2 YFSETQ. This CDR3 is 15 amino acids long. Trimming took off 2 bases at V and 4 bases at J, with 15 bases between the two ends. The CDR3 here is CASSFGAGTGTEAFF. Here the CDR3 DNA reads TGCGCCAGCAGCTTTGGGGCAGGAACCGGCACTGAAGCTTTCTTT. The entire variable domain, with the rest obtained from reference TRBV5-1 and TRBJ1-1, is as follows: KAGVTQTPRYLIKTRGQQVTLSCSPISGHRSVSWYQQTPGQGLQFLFEYFSETQRNKGNFPGRFSGRQFSNSRSEMNVSTLELGDSALYLCASSFGAGTGTEAFFGQGTRLTVV.

The CDR3 DNA reads TGTGCCAGCAGTTCCGGGACAGGAAGAACCGGGGAGCTGTTTTTT. The encoded protein is CASSSGTGRTGELFF. J is TRBJ2-2 and V is TRBV2, with 8 bases identical to TRBD1. The V gene end was trimmed by 5 bases and the J gene end by 5 bases; junction bases not matched to a gene: 7. This CDR3 region has 15 residues. Germline V gene data show CDR1 as SNHLY and CDR2 as FYNNEI. Full variable domain (outside the CDR3, taken from reference TRBV2 and TRBJ2-2): EPEVTQTPSHQVTQMGQEVILRCVPISNHLYFYWYRQILGQKVEFLVSFYNNEISEKSEIFDDQFSVERPDGSNFTLKIRSTKLEDSAMYFCASSSGTGRTGELFFGEGSRLTVL.

This clonotype has ten or more counts. The V gene is TRBV9, the J gene TRBJ2-1; D call uncertain. The CDR3 is 16 residues long. Trimming took 0 bases from V and 0 from J, leaving 10 bases between them. Germline V gene lookup returns CDR1 SGDLS and CDR2 YYNGEE. This chain's CDR3 is CASSVEELSSYNEQFF. CDR3 nucleotides: TGTGCCAGCAGCGTAGAAGAACTTAGCTCCTACAATGAGCAGTTCTTC.

A few counts support this clonotype. The chain couples TRBV7-2 to TRBJ1-5; a possible D gene is TRBD1 (6 bases). CDR1 and CDR2 (germline): SGHTA, FQGNSA. The V gene lost 3 bases and the J gene lost 2 bases, with 11 bases spanning the gap. The CDR3 runs 15 residues. The CDR3 DNA reads as TGTGCCAGCAGCTTCGGGGGGCTGCGCAATCAGCCCCAGCATTTT. Its translation is CASSFGGLRNQPQHF.

At least ten counts were recorded for this clonotype. The chain combines TRBV11-2 with TRBJ2-7; 11 nucleotides agree with TRBD1. CDR3 length: 18 residues. The germline V gene has CDR1 SGHAT and CDR2 FQNNGV. Trimming cost V 2 bases and J 0 bases; bases outside gene matches: 9. Here the CDR3 reads CASSLRGTGGRVSYEQYF. CDR3 coding DNA: TGTGCCAGCAGCTTACGCGGGACAGGGGGACGAGTCTCCTACGAGCAGTACTTC.

The chain joins TRBV11-2 to TRBJ1-1; 9 positions match TRBD1. This CDR3 has 17 amino acids. The germline CDR1 and CDR2 sequences are SGHAT and FQNNGV. Trimming took 3 bases from V and 0 from J; bases not matched to a gene: 8. The CDR3 coding sequence is TGTGCCAGCAGCTTGGGGACAGGGCTATATTTGAACACTGAAGCTTTCTTT. It translates to CASSLGTGLYLNTEAFF.